Shown below are 11 T cell receptor beta chains from a single sample sequenced in a study of T-cell memory formation after mild COVID-19. One entry per CDR3 protein results from TCRdb running MiXCR on the 5' RACE reads. The table has approximately 400,000 distinct CDR3 sequences, 24% seen once. The sample taken for sequencing was PBMCs or a T cell subset sorted from them (not recorded which). These receptors were obtained from an adult woman who had mild COVID-19 (a few samples of this study predate the infection). Cell type and time point are not known.

The chain links TRBV4-2 to TRBJ1-4, with a tentative D call TRBD1 (6 bases). V lost 0 bases to trimming and J lost 7 bases, with 15 bases between them. CDR1 and CDR2 from the germline V gene are LGHNA and YNFKEQ. The CDR3 has 16 residues. The CDR3 sequence is CASSQDPTGGGEKLFF. CDR3 nucleotides: TGTGCCAGCAGCCAAGACCCGACGGGGGGCGGTGAAAAACTGTTTTTT.

This chain joins TRBV21-1 and TRBJ1-1; the table's D call, TRBD1, was not checked against the DNA. TRBV21-1 is termed a pseudogene. The CDR3 totals 15 residues. The chain's CDR3 is CASSTRQGRDTEAFF. The CDR3 DNA reads TGTGCCAGCAGCACTAGACAGGGGCGGGACACTGAAGCTTTCTTT.

The chain links TRBV6-1 to TRBJ2-5; 11 nucleotides line up with TRBD2. Germline trimming cut 5 bases from V and 4 bases from J; bases unmatched to any gene: 6. CDR3 length: 15 amino acids. Germline CDR1 reads MNHNS; CDR2 reads SASEGT. The CDR3 protein is CASSSSSGGPETQYF. The CDR3 bases are TGTGCCAGCAGTTCCTCTAGCGGGGGGCCAGAGACCCAGTACTTC.

The chain links TRBV19 to TRBJ2-2; D gene ambiguous. V lost 7 bases and J 4 bases, leaving 13 bases between the germline ends. This CDR3 comprises 14 residues. Looked up from germline, CDR1 is LNHDA and CDR2 is SQIVND (reference sequence). The CDR3 loop reads CASTWAFGTGELFF. The CDR3 DNA sequence: TGTGCCAGTACTTGGGCCTTCGGCACCGGGGAGCTGTTTTTT.

The rearrangement links TRBV7-6 to TRBJ1-5; D is unclear. The CDR3 spans 15 residues. V was clipped by 0 bases and J by 0 bases, with 6 bases between them. The germline V gene has CDR1 SGHVS and CDR2 FNYEAQ. This CDR3 reads CASSLAENSNQPQHF. CDR3 coding DNA: TGTGCCAGCAGCTTAGCAGAGAATAGCAATCAGCCCCAGCATTTT. Full variable domain (remainder filled in from reference TRBV7-6 and TRBJ1-5): GAGVSQSPRYKVTKRGQDVALRCDPISGHVSLYWYRQALGQGPEFLTYFNYEAQQDKSGLPNDRFSAERPEGSISTLTIQRTEQRDSAMYRCASSLAENSNQPQHFGDGTRLSIL.

This clonotype was seen more than once but under ten times. The chain recombines TRBV15 with TRBJ2-5; 12 nucleotides align to TRBD2. CDR1 is LNHNV, CDR2 YYDKDF, per germline (reference sequence). The CDR3 runs 15 residues. Trimming at V came to 1 base and at J to 5 bases, leaving 2 bases not matched to a gene. CDR3 sequence reads: CATSRATSGSETQYF. The CDR3 nucleotides read TGTGCCACCAGCAGAGCGACTAGCGGGAGTGAGACCCAGTACTTC.

This clonotype was counted ten times or more. The rearrangement uses TRBV11-2 and TRBJ2-5; D is unclear. V was pared by 1 base and J by 10 bases, with 19 bases between. Germline CDR1 SGHAT, CDR2 FQNNGV. The CDR3 spans 15 residues. As DNA, the CDR3 is TGTGCCAGCAGCTTAGCGGCCTGGATTAGTAGTAGCCAGTACTTC. Translating gives CASSLAAWISSSQYF.

The CDR3 DNA is TGTGCCAGCTCACCACCGAAGGACAGGGTTGACACTGAAGCTTTCTTT. Amino acid sequence: CASSPPKDRVDTEAFF. This sequence joins TRBV18 and TRBJ1-1; 8 bases are a match to TRBD1. V lost 0 bases, J lost 3 bases, and 6 bases stayed unmatched. The germline V gene encodes CDR1 KGHSH and CDR2 LQKENI. The CDR3 has 16 amino acids.

V gene TRBV7-3 combines with J gene TRBJ1-4; perhaps TRBD1 as D (6 bases). V was shortened by 6 bases and J by 8 bases, with 13 bases between the two germline ends. The CDR3 runs to 13 residues. Per the germline V gene, CDR1 is SGHTA and CDR2 is FQGTGA. CDR3 residues: CASSPDRGEKLFF. For the CDR3, the DNA is TGTGCCAGCAGTCCGGACAGAGGGGAAAAACTGTTTTTT.

In DNA, the CDR3 is TGTGCCTGGAGTGCTTGGACAGACGAAGCTTTCTTT. The encoded protein is CAWSAWTDEAFF. This sequence joins TRBV30 and TRBJ1-1; D may be TRBD1 (6 bases). The CDR3 length is 12 residues. V gave up 1 base and J gave up 8 bases, with 11 bases separating them. The V gene's germline CDR1 is GTSNPN and CDR2 SVGIG (reference sequence).

V usage is TRBV20-1 and J usage is TRBJ1-2, with D unclear. The germline CDR1 and CDR2 sequences are DFQATT and SNEGSKA (reference sequence). V was shortened by 1 base and J by 0 bases, with 9 bases between the two germline ends. The CDR3 runs 14 residues. In nucleotides, the CDR3 is TGCAGTGCTAGAGTGAGAGAAACTAACTATGGCTACACCTTC. Translated: CSARVRETNYGYTF.